Listed below are T cell receptor beta chains from one sample, sequenced in a study of blood T cell repertoires in COVID-19. Generated by immunoSEQ multiplex PCR, the TCRdb table keeps only in-frame clones and is missing some. The sample contains some 150,000 clones, approximately 89% of which appear only once. Sequencing was performed on peripheral blood. Source of these receptors: a human donor in a cohort sampled during active COVID-19. Each CDR3 is given without its conserved first and last residue. D genes are given only for firm matches.

TRBV14	NA	TRBJ2-1	ASSAGINEQF
TRBV10-3	TRBD1	TRBJ2-1	AISAQGATYNEQF
TRBV5-8	TRBD1	TRBJ1-1	ASSRTTGGTEAF
TRBV7-2	TRBD1	TRBJ1-2	ASSFGQGAAYGYT
TRBV4-3	NA	TRBJ2-3	ASSQSRGNTDTQY
TRBV19	TRBD2	TRBJ2-5	ASSVRLAGGQETQY
TRBV9	NA	TRBJ1-5	ASSVSAGLNQPQH
TRBV6-1	NA	TRBJ1-2	ASSEYKPGDNYGYT
TRBV5-1	NA	TRBJ1-6	ASSLWSGSDNSPLH
TRBV15	NA	TRBJ1-2	ATSRGGLYGYT
TRBV18	NA	TRBJ1-5	ASSLTEKNQPQH
TRBV5-6	NA	TRBJ1-6	ASSLQGSSYNSPLH
TRBV6-5	NA	TRBJ1-1	ASSPGTPSEAF
TRBV30	TRBD1	TRBJ2-2	AWSSGQTGELF
TRBV11-2	NA	TRBJ2-5	ASSLNPTRETQY
TRBV30	TRBD1	TRBJ2-7	AWRARGPTYEQY
TRBV7-9	TRBD1	TRBJ2-7	ASRPNRGPFSYEQY
TRBV19	TRBD1	TRBJ1-4	ASSITGTANEKLF
TRBV14	NA	TRBJ2-7	ASSQVIGGSYEQY
TRBV7-8	TRBD1	TRBJ1-6	ASSWDRSMQSSYNSPLH
TRBV5-1	NA	TRBJ2-3	ASSLDDPGGTDTQY
TRBV19	TRBD1	TRBJ1-5	ASTQGAYSGNQPQH
TRBV29-1	NA	TRBJ1-2	SVGTVTNYGYT
TRBV6-1	NA	TRBJ2-1	ASSGYSVLLSYNEQF
TRBV10-3	NA	TRBJ1-1	AIRRQVNTEAF
TRBV30	NA	TRBJ1-3	AWSIEGNTIY
TRBV9	TRBD2	TRBJ2-2	ASSISSGVNTGELF
TRBV6-2/TRBV6-3	NA	TRBJ2-3	ASSKGRGAHTDTQY
TRBV6-1	TRBD1	TRBJ2-3	ASSEAQGQGSDTQY
TRBV7-9	NA	TRBJ2-1	ASSHVLGNENEQF
TRBV5-4	NA	TRBJ2-1	ASSLPPRESSYNEQF
TRBV2	NA	TRBJ2-1	ASSVQDTSYNEQF
TRBV5-6	NA	TRBJ1-3	ASSFRGPGNTIY
TRBV5-1	TRBD1	TRBJ1-1	ASSWRTGGRNTEAF
TRBV11-2	NA	TRBJ1-1	ASSFGQTEAF
TRBV27	TRBD1	TRBJ2-5	ASSLRQGPKY
TRBV7-9	TRBD1	TRBJ2-2	ASWEQGMGAGELF
TRBV5-6	NA	TRBJ1-2	ASSRYRVGIT